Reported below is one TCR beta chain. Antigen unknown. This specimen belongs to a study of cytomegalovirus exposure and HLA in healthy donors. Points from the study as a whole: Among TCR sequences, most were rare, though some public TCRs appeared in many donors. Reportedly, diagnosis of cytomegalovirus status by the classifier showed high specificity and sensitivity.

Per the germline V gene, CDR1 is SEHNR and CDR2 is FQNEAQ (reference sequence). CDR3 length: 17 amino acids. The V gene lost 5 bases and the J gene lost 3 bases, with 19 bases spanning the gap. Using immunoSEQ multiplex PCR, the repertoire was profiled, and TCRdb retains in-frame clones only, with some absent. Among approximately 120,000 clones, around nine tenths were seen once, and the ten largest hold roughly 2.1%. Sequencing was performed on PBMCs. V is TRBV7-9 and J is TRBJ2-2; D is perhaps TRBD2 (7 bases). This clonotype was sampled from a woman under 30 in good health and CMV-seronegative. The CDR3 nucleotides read TGTGCCAGCAGCCCCCGAAGGGGGGGGCGGGACACCGGGGAGCTGTTTTTT. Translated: CASSPRRGGRDTGELFF.